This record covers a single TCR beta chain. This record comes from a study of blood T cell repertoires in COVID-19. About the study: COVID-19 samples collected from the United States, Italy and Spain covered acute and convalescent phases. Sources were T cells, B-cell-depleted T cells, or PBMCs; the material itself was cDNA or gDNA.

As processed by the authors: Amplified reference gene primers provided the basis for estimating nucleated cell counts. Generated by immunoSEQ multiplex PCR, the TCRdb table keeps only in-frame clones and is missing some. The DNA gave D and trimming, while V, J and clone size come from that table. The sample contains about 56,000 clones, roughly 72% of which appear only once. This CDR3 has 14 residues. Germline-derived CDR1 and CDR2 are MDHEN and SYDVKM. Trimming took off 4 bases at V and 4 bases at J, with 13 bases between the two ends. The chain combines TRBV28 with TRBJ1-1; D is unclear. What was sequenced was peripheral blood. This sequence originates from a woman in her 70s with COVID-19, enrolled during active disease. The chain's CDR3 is CASSYTEYGTEAFF. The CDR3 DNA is TGTGCCAGCAGTTATACGGAGTACGGCACTGAAGCTTTCTTT.